One and the same sample provided the 21 T cell receptor beta chains below, sequenced in a study of OX40 agonist ivuxolimab in advanced cancers. Assay: immunoSEQ multiplex PCR; the TCRdb copy retains only in-frame clones and omits some. The data hold roughly 79,000 clones, with less than 95% observed a single time. This sample comprised CD4+ or CD8+ T cells sorted from blood, obtained in a trial of the OX40 agonist ivuxolimab. These receptors originate from an adult with an advanced solid tumor such as melanoma, head and neck, liver or kidney cancer.

CDR3 nucleotide sequence: TGTGCCAGCAGTTTATCAGGGACAGGGGGGGAGACCCAGTACTTC. This sequence encodes CASSLSGTGGETQYF. The genes are TRBV27 and TRBJ2-5; TRBD1 agrees at 11 bases. Looked up from germline, CDR1 is MNHEY and CDR2 is SMNVEV (reference sequence). This CDR3 is built from 15 residues. The ends lost 0 bases at V and 5 bases at J; junction bases unmatched: 2.

This chain connects TRBV7-2 to TRBJ2-1; D may be TRBD2 (5 bases). Per germline, CDR1 SGHTA and CDR2 FQGNSA. CDR3 size: 18 residues. V was clipped by 1 base and J by 7 bases, with 23 bases between them. For the CDR3, the DNA is TGTGCCAGCAGCTTAGATTTCGGTTGGCAGGTGGGCGGGAATGAGCAGTTCTTC. Its protein product is CASSLDFGWQVGGNEQFF.

The table lists this clone with a few counts. The rearrangement links TRBV30 to TRBJ1-1; D uncertain. This CDR3 has 13 residues. Germline CDR1 GTSNPN, CDR2 SVGIG (reference sequence). Trimming stripped 2 bases from V and 0 bases from J, with 7 bases between. In DNA form, the CDR3 reads TGTGCCTGGAGTCCCGGACTGAACACTGAAGCTTTCTTT. Encoded protein: CAWSPGLNTEAFF.

The gene calls are TRBV6-4 and TRBJ2-3; 8 nucleotides match TRBD2. V trimming: 5 bases; J trimming: 4 bases; junction bases outside the gene matches: 11. The length of the CDR3 is 16 residues. Germline assignment: CDR1 MRHNA and CDR2 SNTAGT. The CDR3, as DNA: TGTGCCAGCAGTCCGGGGGGGTCCACAAATTCAGATACGCAGTATTTT. Encoded protein: CASSPGGSTNSDTQYF.

This clone appeared once. The chain combines TRBV2 with TRBJ2-3; D is unclear. Between the trimmed V and J ends, which lost 3 bases and 1 base, there was a span of 11 bases. This CDR3 contains 15 residues. The germline V gene encodes CDR1 SNHLY and CDR2 FYNNEI. The CDR3 nucleotides are TGTGCCAGCAGTGAGCCCCCCGCCGGCACAGATACGCAGTATTTT. Encoded protein: CASSEPPAGTDTQYF.

The rearrangement links TRBV19 to TRBJ2-7; TRBD1 is a possible D gene (6 bases). The length of the CDR3 is 12 residues. Germline V lookup: CDR1 LNHDA, CDR2 SQIVND (reference sequence). Trimming removed 5 bases at V and 5 bases at J, with 10 bases between. CDR3 loop: CASSFQGHEQYF. DNA of the CDR3: TGTGCCAGTAGTTTTCAGGGGCACGAGCAGTACTTC.

The rearrangement joins TRBV28 to TRBJ1-4; perhaps TRBD1 as D (5 bases). Germline V gene lookup returns CDR1 MDHEN and CDR2 SYDVKM. The V gene lost 3 bases and the J gene lost 3 bases, with 23 bases spanning the gap. The CDR3 consists of 19 residues. DNA for the CDR3: TGTGCCAGCAGTTTCCCGAGATGGGGGGGTCTAGAGGCTAATGAAAAACTGTTTTTT. Translating gives CASSFPRWGGLEANEKLFF.

This clone has just one count. This chain connects TRBV27 to TRBJ1-1, with 9 nucleotides matching TRBD1. Unmatched junction bases numbered 3, after V lost 4 bases and J lost 0 bases. Germline CDR1 MNHEY, CDR2 SMNVEV (reference sequence). This CDR3 comprises 15 residues. The CDR3 region has the DNA TGTGCCAGCAGTTCCGGACAGGGGATGAACACTGAAGCTTTCTTT. This sequence encodes CASSSGQGMNTEAFF.

This sequence joins TRBV9 and TRBJ2-2; 8 nucleotides match TRBD2. V lost 4 bases to trimming and J lost 4 bases; unmatched junction nucleotides: 12. This CDR3 has 17 amino acids. CDR1 SGDLS and CDR2 YYNGEE come from the germline V gene. DNA for the CDR3: TGTGCCAGCAGCTCGAGTGCGGGGGGCCGAATCACCGGGGAGCTGTTTTTT. Its translation is CASSSSAGGRITGELFF.

This clone appeared once. This chain uses TRBV19 with TRBJ2-5; tentative D call: TRBD1 (6 bases). Trimming removed 4 bases at V and 3 bases at J, with 9 bases between. This CDR3 contains 13 residues. Germline V lookup: CDR1 LNHDA, CDR2 SQIVND (reference sequence). CDR3 DNA sequence: TGTGCCAGTAGTACCTGGACAGAAGAGACCCAGTACTTC. Translating it yields CASSTWTEETQYF.

The chain carries TRBV11-3 and TRBJ2-3; D is unclear. Germline CDR1 SGHNT, CDR2 YENEEA. V lost 3 bases to trimming and J lost 1 base, with 11 bases between them. This CDR3 has 15 amino acids. In DNA, the CDR3 is TGTGCCAGCAGCTTTGCCCGAGGTGGCACAGATACGCAGTATTTT. It specifies CASSFARGGTDTQYF.

This clone was seen a single time. The rearrangement uses TRBV5-6 and TRBJ2-7; 9 positions agree with TRBD1. Germline CDR1 and CDR2: SGHDT and YYEEEE. V shed 4 bases, J shed 3 bases, and the junction held 2 bases outside the gene matches. The CDR3 has 13 residues. Here the CDR3 reads CASSGTGFYEQYF. The CDR3 coding sequence is TGTGCCAGCAGCGGGACAGGGTTCTACGAGCAGTACTTC.

This chain links TRBV5-6 with TRBJ2-7, with 7 positions matching TRBD1. CDR3 length equals 14 residues. Losses at the gene ends were 0 bases for V and 3 bases for J; bases not matched to a gene: 3. The germline V gene encodes CDR1 SGHDT and CDR2 YYEEEE. CDR3 amino acids: CASSLGAGGYEQYF. The CDR3 bases are TGTGCCAGCAGCTTGGGGGCAGGGGGCTACGAGCAGTACTTC.

The V and J genes are TRBV9 and TRBJ1-2, with D perhaps TRBD1 (5 bases). This CDR3 has 12 residues. Germline V CDR1 and CDR2: SGDLS, YYNGEE. V was cut by 3 bases and J by 5 bases, with 8 bases left in between. In DNA form, the CDR3 reads TGTGCCAGCAGCGCCGGGGGATATGGCTACACCTTC. Protein: CASSAGGYGYTF. The full variable domain, completed using reference TRBV9 and TRBJ1-2, is DSGVTQTPKHLITATGQRVTLRCSPRSGDLSVYWYQQSLDQGLQFLIQYYNGEERAKGNILERFSAQQFPDLHSELNLSSLELGDSALYFCASSAGGYGYTFGSGTRLTVV.

CDR3 nucleotide sequence: TGTGCCAGCAGGGAGGGACAGAGGGACTATGGCTACACCTTC. It specifies CASREGQRDYGYTF. The chain has TRBV2 and TRBJ1-2, with 7 bases matching TRBD1. Germline loops: CDR1 SNHLY, CDR2 FYNNEI. The ends lost 6 bases at V and 3 bases at J; junction bases unmatched: 7. This CDR3 is built from 14 residues.

The gene calls are TRBV7-2 and TRBJ2-3; weak D call: TRBD2 (6 bases). V was clipped by 1 base and J by 2 bases, with 16 bases between them. Germline lookup yields CDR1 SGHTA and CDR2 FQGNSA. The CDR3 covers 17 residues. The chain's CDR3 is CASSLGVGRGHTDTQYF. The CDR3 DNA reads TGTGCCAGCAGCTTAGGGGTGGGGCGGGGCCACACAGATACGCAGTATTTT.

The rearrangement joins TRBV6-1 to TRBJ1-1; 9 bases fit TRBD1. The CDR3 length is 18 residues. The ends lost 2 bases at V and 2 bases at J; junction bases unmatched: 12. Germline V gene lookup returns CDR1 MNHNS and CDR2 SASEGT. CDR3 loop: CASSEKGLRTGDNTEAFF. In DNA, the CDR3 is TGTGCCAGCAGTGAAAAAGGACTTCGGACAGGGGATAACACTGAAGCTTTCTTT.

The V and J genes are TRBV7-9 and TRBJ2-1, with 8 bases identical to TRBD1. The CDR3 loop spans 15 amino acids. Germline V gene sequence: CDR1 SEHNR, CDR2 FQNEAQ (reference sequence). V lost 7 bases to trimming and J lost 2 bases; unmatched junction nucleotides: 7. The CDR3 region is CASNLGQGPYNEQFF. CDR3 DNA sequence: TGTGCCAGCAATCTAGGACAGGGCCCCTACAATGAGCAGTTCTTC.

The V gene is TRBV29-1, the J gene TRBJ2-7; no clear D gene. V was clipped by 3 bases and J by 1 base, with 7 bases between them. This CDR3 has 12 amino acids. Per germline, CDR1 SQVTM and CDR2 ANQGSEA. CDR3 nucleotide sequence: TGCAGCGTTGAGGCCGGATCCTACGAGCAGTACTTC. Encoded protein: CSVEAGSYEQYF.

This chain links TRBV6-1 with TRBJ2-7; no clear D. V lost 4 bases to trimming and J lost 3 bases, with 16 bases between them. The CDR3 covers 15 residues. Germline V gene data show CDR1 as MNHNS and CDR2 as SASEGT. CDR3 in amino acids: CASSVGPPTLYEQYF. CDR3 sequence (DNA): TGTGCCAGCAGTGTAGGGCCTCCAACCCTCTACGAGCAGTACTTC.

J is TRBJ1-3 and V is TRBV11-3; D unclear. Germline assignment: CDR1 SGHNT and CDR2 YENEEA. The CDR3 loop spans 13 amino acids. V was trimmed by 3 bases and J by 4 bases, leaving 7 bases between them. The CDR3 protein is CASSFGGGNTIYF. The CDR3 DNA is TGTGCCAGCAGCTTTGGAGGAGGAAACACCATATATTTT. Filled out from reference TRBV11-3 and TRBJ1-3, the complete variable domain reads EAGVVQSPRYKIIEKKQPVAFWCNPISGHNTLYWYLQNLGQGPELLIRYENEEAVDDSQLPKDRFSAERLKGVDSTLKIQPAELGDSAVYLCASSFGGGNTIYFGEGSWLTVV.